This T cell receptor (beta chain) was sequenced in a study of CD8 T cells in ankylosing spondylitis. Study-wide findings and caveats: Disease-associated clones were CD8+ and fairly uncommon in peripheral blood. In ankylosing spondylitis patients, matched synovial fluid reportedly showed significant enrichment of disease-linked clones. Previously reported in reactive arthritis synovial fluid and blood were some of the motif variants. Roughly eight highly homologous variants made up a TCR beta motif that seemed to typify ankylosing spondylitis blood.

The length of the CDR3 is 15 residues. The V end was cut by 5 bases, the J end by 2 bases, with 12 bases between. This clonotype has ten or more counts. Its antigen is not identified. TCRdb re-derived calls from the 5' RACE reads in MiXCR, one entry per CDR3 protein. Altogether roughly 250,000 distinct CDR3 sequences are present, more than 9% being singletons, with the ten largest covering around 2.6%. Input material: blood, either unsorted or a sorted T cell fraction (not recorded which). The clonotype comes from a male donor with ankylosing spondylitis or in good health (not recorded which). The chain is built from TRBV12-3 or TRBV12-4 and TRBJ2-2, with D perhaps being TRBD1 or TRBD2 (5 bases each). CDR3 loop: CASSLQRGNTGELFF. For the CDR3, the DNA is TGTGCCAGCAGTCTCCAGAGGGGAAACACCGGGGAGCTGTTTTTT.